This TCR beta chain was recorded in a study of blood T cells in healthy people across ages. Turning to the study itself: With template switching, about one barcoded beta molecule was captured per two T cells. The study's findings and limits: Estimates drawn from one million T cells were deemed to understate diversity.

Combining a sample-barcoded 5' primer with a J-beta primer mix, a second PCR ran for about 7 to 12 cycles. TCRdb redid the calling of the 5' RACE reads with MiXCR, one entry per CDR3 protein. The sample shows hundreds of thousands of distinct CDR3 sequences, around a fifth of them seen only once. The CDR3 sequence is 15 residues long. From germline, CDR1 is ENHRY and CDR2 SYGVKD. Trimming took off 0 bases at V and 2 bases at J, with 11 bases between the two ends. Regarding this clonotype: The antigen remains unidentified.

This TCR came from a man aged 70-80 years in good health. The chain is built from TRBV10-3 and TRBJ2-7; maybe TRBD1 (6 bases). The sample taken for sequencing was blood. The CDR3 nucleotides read TGTGCCATCAGTGAGTCGGACAGCCTCACCTACGAGCAGTACTTC. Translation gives CAISESDSLTYEQYF.